This T cell receptor beta chain was identified during a study of human T cells and chemical hapten exposure. TCRdb itself ran the RACE reads through MiXCR, one entry per CDR3 protein. This table has around 300,000 distinct CDR3 sequences, about 7.7% appearing once. The time point: pre-sensitization, week 0. The treatment here: therapeutic diphenylcyclopropenone sensitization with weekly scalp DPC. This CDR3 spans 14 amino acids. V shed 5 bases, J shed 4 bases, and the junction held 6 bases outside the gene matches. Germline CDR1 reads SEHNR; CDR2 reads FQNEAQ (reference sequence). This clonotype was found many times.

The starting material was whole blood, obtained in connection with sensitization to the hapten diphenylcyclopropenone (DPC). J is TRBJ1-1 and V is TRBV7-9, with 8 bases matching TRBD1. This TCR was sampled from a man between 18 and 35 years old with alopecia areata. Some clones in this sample may be carry-over from other donors' samples. The CDR3 spells CASSRRGRSTEAFF. The CDR3 DNA sequence: TGTGCCAGCAGCCGCAGGGGGCGTAGCACTGAAGCTTTCTTT. Complete variable domain (other parts from reference TRBV7-9 and TRBJ1-1): DTGVSQNPRHKITKRGQNVTFRCDPISEHNRLYWYRQTLGQGPEFLTYFQNEAQLEKSRLLSDRFSAERPKGSFSTLEIQRTEQGDSAMYLCASSRRGRSTEAFFGQGTRLTVV.